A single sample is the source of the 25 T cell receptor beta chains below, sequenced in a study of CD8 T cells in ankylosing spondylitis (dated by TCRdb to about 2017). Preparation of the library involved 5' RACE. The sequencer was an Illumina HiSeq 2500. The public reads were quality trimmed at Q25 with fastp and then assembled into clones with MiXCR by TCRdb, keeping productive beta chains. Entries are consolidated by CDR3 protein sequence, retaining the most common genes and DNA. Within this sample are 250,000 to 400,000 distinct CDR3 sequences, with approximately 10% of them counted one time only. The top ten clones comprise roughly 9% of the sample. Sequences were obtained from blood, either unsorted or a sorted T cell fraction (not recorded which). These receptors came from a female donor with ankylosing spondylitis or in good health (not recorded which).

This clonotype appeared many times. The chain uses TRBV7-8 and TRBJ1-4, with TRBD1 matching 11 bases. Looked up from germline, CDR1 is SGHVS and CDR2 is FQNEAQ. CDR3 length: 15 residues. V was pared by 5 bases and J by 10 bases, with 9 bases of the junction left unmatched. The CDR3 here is CASSPTGGQGGKLFF. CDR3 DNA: TGTGCCAGCAGCCCGACGGGGGGACAGGGGGGAAAACTGTTTTTT.

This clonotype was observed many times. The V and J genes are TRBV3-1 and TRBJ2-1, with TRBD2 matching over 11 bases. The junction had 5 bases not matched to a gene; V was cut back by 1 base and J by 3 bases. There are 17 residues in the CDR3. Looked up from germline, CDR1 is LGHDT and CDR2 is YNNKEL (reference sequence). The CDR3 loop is CASSQVLAGGLYNEQFF. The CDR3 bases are TGTGCCAGCAGCCAAGTCCTAGCGGGGGGACTCTACAATGAGCAGTTCTTC.

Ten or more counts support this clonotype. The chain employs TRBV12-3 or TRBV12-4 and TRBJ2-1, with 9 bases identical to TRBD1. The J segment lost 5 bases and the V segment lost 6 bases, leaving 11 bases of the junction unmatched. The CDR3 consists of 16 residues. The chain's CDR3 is CASRKPGQGYDNEQFF. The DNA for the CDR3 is TGTGCCAGCAGGAAACCGGGACAGGGATACGACAATGAGCAGTTCTTC.

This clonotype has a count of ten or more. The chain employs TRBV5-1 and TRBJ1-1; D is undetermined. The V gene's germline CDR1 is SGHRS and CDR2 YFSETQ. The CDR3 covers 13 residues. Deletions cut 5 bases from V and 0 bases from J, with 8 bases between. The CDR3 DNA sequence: TGCGCCAGCAGATCCGAACTGAACACTGAAGCTTTCTTT. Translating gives CASRSELNTEAFF.

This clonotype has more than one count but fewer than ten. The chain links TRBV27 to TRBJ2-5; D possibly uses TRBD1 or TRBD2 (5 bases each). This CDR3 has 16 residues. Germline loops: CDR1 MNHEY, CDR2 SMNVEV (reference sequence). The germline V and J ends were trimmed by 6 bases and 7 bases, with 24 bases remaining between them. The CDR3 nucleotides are TGTGCCAGCAGGAGTAAGCCCTCGGGACCGGCTGGGACCCAGTACTTC. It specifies CASRSKPSGPAGTQYF.

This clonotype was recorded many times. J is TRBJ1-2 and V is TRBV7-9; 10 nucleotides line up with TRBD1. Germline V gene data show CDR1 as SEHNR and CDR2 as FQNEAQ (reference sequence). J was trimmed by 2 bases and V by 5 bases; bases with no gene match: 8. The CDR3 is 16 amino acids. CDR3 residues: CASSPYGQGENYGYTF. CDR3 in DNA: TGTGCCAGCAGCCCCTACGGACAGGGGGAAAACTATGGCTACACCTTC. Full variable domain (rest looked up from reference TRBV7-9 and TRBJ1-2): DTGVSQNPRHKITKRGQNVTFRCDPISEHNRLYWYRQTLGQGPEFLTYFQNEAQLEKSRLLSDRFSAERPKGSFSTLEIQRTEQGDSAMYLCASSPYGQGENYGYTFGSGTRLTVV.

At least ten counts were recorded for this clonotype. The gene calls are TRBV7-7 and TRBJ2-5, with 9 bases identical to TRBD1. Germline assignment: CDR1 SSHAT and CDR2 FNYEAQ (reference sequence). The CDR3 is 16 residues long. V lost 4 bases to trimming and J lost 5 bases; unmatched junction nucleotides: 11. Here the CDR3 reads CASSSYRGQGAETQYF. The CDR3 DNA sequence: TGTGCCAGCAGCTCCTACCGGGGACAGGGAGCGGAGACCCAGTACTTC.

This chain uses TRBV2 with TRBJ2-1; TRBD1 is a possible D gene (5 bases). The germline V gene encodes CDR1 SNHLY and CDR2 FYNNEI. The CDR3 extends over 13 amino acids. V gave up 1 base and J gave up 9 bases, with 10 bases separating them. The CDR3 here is CASSEGRVGEQFF. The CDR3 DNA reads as TGTGCCAGCAGTGAAGGCAGGGTCGGTGAGCAGTTCTTC.

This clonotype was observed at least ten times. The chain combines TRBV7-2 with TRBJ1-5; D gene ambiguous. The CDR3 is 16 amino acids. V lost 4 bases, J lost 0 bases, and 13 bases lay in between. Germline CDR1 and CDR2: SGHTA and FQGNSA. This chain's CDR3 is CASSSATPDSNQPQHF. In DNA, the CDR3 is TGTGCCAGCAGCTCAGCGACGCCAGATAGCAATCAGCCCCAGCATTTT.

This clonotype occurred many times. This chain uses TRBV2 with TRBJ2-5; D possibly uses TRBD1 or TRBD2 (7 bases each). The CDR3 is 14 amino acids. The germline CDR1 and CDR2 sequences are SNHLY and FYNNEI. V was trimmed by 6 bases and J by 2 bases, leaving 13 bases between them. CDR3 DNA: TGTGCCAGCAGCAGTCAGGGGGGGCAAGAGACCCAGTACTTC. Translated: CASSSQGGQETQYF.

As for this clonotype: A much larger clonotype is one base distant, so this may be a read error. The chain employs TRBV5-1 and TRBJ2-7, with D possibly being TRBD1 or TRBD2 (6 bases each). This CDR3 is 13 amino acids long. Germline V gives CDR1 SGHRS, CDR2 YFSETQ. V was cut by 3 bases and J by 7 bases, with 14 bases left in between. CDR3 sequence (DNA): TGCGCCAGCAGCTGGGGGGCTAGTAGGGAGCAGTACTTC. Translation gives CASSWGASREQYF.

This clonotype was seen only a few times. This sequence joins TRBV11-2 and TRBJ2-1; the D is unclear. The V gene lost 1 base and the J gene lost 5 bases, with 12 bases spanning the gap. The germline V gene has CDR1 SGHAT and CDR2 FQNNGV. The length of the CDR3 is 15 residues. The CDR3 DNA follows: TGTGCCAGCAGCTTAGGGCCCCCCCGGGACAATGAGCAGTTCTTC. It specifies CASSLGPPRDNEQFF.

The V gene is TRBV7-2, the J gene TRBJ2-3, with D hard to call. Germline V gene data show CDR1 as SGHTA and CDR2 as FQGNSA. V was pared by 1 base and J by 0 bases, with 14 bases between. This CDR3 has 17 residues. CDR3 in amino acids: CASSLVSYPMSTDTQYF. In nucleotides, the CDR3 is TGTGCCAGCAGCTTAGTTTCCTATCCGATGAGCACAGATACGCAGTATTTT.

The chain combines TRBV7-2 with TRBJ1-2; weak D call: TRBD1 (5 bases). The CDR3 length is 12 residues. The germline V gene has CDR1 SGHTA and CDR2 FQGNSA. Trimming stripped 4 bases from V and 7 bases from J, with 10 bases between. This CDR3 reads CASSWDLGGYTF. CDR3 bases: TGTGCCAGCAGCTGGGACCTCGGTGGCTACACCTTC.

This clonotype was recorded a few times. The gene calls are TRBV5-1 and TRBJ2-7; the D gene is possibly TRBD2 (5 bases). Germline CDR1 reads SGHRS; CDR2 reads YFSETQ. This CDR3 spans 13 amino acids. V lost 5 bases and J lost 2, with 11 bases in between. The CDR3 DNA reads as TGCGCCAGCAGAGGAGGCCGTACCTACGAGCAGTACTTC. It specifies CASRGGRTYEQYF.

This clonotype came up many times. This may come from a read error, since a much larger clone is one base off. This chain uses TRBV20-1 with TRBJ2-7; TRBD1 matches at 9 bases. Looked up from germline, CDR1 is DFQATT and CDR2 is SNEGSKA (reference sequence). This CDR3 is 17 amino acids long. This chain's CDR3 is CCARDLTQGAISYEQYF. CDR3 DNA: TGCTGTGCTAGAGATCTCACACAGGGGGCTATCTCCTACGAGCAGTACTTC.

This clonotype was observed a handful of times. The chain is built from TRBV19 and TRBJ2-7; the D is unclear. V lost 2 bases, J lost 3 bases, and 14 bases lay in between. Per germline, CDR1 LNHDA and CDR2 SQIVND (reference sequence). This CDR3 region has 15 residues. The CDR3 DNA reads TGTGCCAGTAGTATACAGGATACAAGCCTCTACGAGCAGTACTTC. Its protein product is CASSIQDTSLYEQYF. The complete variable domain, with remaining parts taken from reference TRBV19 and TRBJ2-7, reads DGGITQSPKYLFRKEGQNVTLSCEQNLNHDAMYWYRQDPGQGLRLIYYSQIVNDFQKGDIAEGYSVSREKKESFPLTVTSAQKNPTAFYLCASSIQDTSLYEQYFGPGTRLTVT.

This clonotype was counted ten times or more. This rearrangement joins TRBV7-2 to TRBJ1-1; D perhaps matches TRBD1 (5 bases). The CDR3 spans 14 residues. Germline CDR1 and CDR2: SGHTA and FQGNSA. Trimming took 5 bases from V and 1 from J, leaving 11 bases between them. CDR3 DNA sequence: TGTGCCAGCAGCCCGGGACTCCAGAACACTGAAGCTTTCTTT. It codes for CASSPGLQNTEAFF.

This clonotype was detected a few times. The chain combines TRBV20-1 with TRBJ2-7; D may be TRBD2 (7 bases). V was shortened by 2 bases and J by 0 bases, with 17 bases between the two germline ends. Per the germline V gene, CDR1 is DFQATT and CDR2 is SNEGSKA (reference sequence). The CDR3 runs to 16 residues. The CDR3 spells CSARTGGRHLSYEQYF. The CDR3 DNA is TGCAGTGCTAGAACCGGGGGGCGGCACCTCTCCTACGAGCAGTACTTC.

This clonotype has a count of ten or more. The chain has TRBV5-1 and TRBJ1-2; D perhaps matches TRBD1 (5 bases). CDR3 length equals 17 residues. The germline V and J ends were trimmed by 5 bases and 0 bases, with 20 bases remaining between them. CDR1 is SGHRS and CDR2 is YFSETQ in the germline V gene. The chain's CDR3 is CASRRRQGTSANYGYTF. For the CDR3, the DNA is TGCGCCAGCAGACGTCGGCAGGGAACCTCTGCTAACTATGGCTACACCTTC.

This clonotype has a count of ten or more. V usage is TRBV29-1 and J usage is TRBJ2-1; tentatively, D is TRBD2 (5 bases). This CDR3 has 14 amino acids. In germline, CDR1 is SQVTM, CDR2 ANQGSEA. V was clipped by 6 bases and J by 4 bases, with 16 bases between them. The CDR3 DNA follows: TGCAGCGTCCAAAGGGTGGGAGTATACAATGAGCAGTTCTTC. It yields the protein CSVQRVGVYNEQFF.

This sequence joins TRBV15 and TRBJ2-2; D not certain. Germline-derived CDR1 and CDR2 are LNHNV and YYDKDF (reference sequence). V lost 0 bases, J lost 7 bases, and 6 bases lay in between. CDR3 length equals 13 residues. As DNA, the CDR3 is TGTGCCACCAGCAGAGATTACGGCGGGGAGCTGTTTTTT. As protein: CATSRDYGGELFF.

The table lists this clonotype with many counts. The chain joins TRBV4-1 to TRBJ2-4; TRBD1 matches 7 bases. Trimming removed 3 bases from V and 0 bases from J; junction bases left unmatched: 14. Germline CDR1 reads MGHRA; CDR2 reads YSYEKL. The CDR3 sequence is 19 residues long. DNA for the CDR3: TGCGCCAGCAGCCAGTCCTTTGAGGGGGCCTCCTTAGCCAAAAACATTCAGTACTTC. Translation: CASSQSFEGASLAKNIQYF.

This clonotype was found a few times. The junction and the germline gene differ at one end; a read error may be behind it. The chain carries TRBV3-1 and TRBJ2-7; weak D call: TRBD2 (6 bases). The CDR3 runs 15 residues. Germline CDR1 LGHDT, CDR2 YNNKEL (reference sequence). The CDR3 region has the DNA TGTGCCACCAGCCAAGAAGTAGCGGTCCCCCACGAGCAGTACTTC. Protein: CATSQEVAVPHEQYF.

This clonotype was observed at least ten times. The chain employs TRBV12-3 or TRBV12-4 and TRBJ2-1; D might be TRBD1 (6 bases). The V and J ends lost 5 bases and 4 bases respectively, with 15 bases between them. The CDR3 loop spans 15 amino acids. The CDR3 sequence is CASSPDRIGYNEQFF. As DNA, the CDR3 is TGTGCCAGCAGTCCCGACAGGATAGGTTACAATGAGCAGTTCTTC.